The rows below give T cell receptor beta chains drawn from one sample of a study of blood T cell repertoires in COVID-19. The table came from immunoSEQ multiplex PCR; TCRdb's copy has only in-frame clones and leaves some out. Here the sample spans about 75,000 clones, 88% being singletons. The sequenced sample was peripheral blood. These receptors originate from a human donor in a cohort sampled during active COVID-19. Both conserved end residues are part of each CDR3. The D gene is left open where the match is weak. The listing skips clone size in some rows; elsewhere it reads once, few, many or a size class.

DNA | CDR3 | J | V | D | size | length
TGTGCCATCAGCCGGGACACCTTGAACACTGAAGCTTTCTTT | CAISRDTLNTEAFF | TRBJ1-1 | TRBV10-3 | - | - | 14
TGTGCCAGCAGCTTGTTTGAGGATACGCAGTATTTT | CASSLFEDTQYF | TRBJ2-3 | TRBV5-8 | - | - | 12
TGTGCCAGCAGTGCGTCAAGCGGGAGTACCGGAGATACGCAGTATTTT | CASSASSGSTGDTQYF | TRBJ2-3 | TRBV6-4 | TRBD2 | - | 16
TGTGCCACCGCCTTCACACAGAATTCACCCCTCCACTTT | CATAFTQNSPLHF | TRBJ1-6 | TRBV19 | - | - | 13
TGTGCCAGCAGAACGGGAGTGCGTCCTAGCACAGATACGCAGTATTTT | CASRTGVRPSTDTQYF | TRBJ2-3 | TRBV5-4 | - | - | 16
TGCGCCAGCAGCTTGGCCGGGCGGGGCACAGATACGCAGTATTTT | CASSLAGRGTDTQYF | TRBJ2-3 | TRBV5-1 | - | - | 15
TGCAGCGTCTCTGGACTAGCGGGGGAGAACACCGGGGAGCTGTTTTTT | CSVSGLAGENTGELFF | TRBJ2-2 | TRBV29-1 | TRBD2 | once | 16
TGTGCCAGCAGCCAAGGGGCGGGCGTCTTCGGGACCCAGTACTTC | CASSQGAGVFGTQYF | TRBJ2-5 | TRBV3-1/TRBV3-2 | - | - | 15
TGTGCCAGCAGTCAGGTCCAAGAGACCCAGTACTTC | CASSQVQETQYF | TRBJ2-5 | TRBV6-5 | - | - | 12
TGCGCCAGCAGCTTGTCAGCGGGGGGGCAAGAGACCCAGTACTTC | CASSLSAGGQETQYF | TRBJ2-5 | TRBV5-1 | TRBD2 | - | 15
TGTGCCAGCAGTCCGGGACAGTCTAATGAAAAACTGTTTTTT | CASSPGQSNEKLFF | TRBJ1-4 | TRBV2 | TRBD1 | - | 14
TGTGCCAGCAGCTTGGGACAGGGAAACACCGGGGAGCTGTTTTTT | CASSLGQGNTGELFF | TRBJ2-2 | TRBV5-6 | TRBD1 | - | 15
TGTGCCAGCAGCTTACTAGGTCAGGGGGCCCCAGAGACCCAGTACTTC | CASSLLGQGAPETQYF | TRBJ2-5 | TRBV7-7 | TRBD1 | - | 16
TGTGCCAGCAGTCTGATTAGCGGGGGCTCCTACAATGAGCAGTTCTTC | CASSLISGGSYNEQFF | TRBJ2-1 | TRBV7-9 | TRBD2 | - | 16
TGTGCCAGCAGCTTGGGCGGGAAAGCCGGGGAGCTGTTTTTT | CASSLGGKAGELFF | TRBJ2-2 | TRBV5-4 | - | - | 14
TGTGCCATCAGTGGAGGTACCGGGACAGGGTCCTACGAGCAGTACTTC | CAISGGTGTGSYEQYF | TRBJ2-7 | TRBV10-3 | TRBD1 | - | 16
TGTGCCAGCAGCTTAGGGGCACCTCACGGACTCTATGGCTACACCTTC | CASSLGAPHGLYGYTF | TRBJ1-2 | TRBV11-2 | - | - | 16
TGCGCCAGCAGCCAATTCATCGACAGGAGACGCTCTGGGGCCAACGTCCTGACTTTC | CASSQFIDRRRSGANVLTF | TRBJ2-6 | TRBV4-1 | - | - | 19